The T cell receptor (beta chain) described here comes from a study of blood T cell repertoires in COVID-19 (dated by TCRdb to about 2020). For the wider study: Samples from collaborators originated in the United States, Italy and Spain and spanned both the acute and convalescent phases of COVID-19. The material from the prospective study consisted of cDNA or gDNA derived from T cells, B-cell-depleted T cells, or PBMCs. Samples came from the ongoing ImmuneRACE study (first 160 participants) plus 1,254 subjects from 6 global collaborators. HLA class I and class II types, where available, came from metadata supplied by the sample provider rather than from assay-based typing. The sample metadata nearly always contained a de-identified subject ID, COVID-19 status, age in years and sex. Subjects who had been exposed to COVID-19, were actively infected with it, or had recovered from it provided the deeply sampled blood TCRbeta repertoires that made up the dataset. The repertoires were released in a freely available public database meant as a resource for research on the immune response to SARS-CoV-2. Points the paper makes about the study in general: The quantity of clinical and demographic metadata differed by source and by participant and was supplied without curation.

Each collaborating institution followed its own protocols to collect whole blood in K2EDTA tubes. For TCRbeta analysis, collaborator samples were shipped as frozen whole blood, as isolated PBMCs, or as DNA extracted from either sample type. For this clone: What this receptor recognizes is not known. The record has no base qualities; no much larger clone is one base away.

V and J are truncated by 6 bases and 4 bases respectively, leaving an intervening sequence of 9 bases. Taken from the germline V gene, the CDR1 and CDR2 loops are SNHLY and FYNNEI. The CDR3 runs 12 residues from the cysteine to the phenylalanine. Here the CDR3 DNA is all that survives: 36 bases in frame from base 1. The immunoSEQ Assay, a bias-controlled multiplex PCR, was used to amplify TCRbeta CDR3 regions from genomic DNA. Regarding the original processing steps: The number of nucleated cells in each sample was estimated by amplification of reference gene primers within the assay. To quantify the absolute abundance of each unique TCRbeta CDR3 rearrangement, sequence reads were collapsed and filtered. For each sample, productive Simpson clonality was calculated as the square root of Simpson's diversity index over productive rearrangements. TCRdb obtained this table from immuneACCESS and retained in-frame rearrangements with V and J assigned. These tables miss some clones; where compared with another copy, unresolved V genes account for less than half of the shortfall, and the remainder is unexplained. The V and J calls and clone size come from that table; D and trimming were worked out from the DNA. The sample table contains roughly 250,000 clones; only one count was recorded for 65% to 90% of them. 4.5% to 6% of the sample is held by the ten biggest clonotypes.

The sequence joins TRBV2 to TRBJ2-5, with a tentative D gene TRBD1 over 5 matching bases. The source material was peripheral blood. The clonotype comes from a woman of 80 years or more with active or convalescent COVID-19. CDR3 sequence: CASRSDRETQYF. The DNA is TGTGCCAGCAGATCTGACAGAGAGACCCAGTACTTC. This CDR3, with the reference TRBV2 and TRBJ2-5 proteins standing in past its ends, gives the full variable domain EPEVTQTPSHQVTQMGQEVILRCVPISNHLYFYWYRQILGQKVEFLVSFYNNEISEKSEIFDDQFSVERPDGSNFTLKIRSTKLEDSAMYFCASRSDRETQYFGPGTRLLVL.